The 15 T cell receptor beta chains in this list originate from one sample, sequenced in a study of OX40 agonist ivuxolimab in advanced cancers. The receptor library was made with the immunoSEQ multiplex PCR assay. Drawn from immuneACCESS, this table holds only the in-frame rearrangements with V and J called that TCRdb kept. Clones are partly lost; checked studies trace under half to an unresolved V gene and leave the rest unexplained. This sample lists tens of thousands of clones; approximately 90% were detected once. The ten largest make up roughly 1.4% of the sample. The material sequenced was CD4+ or CD8+ T cells sorted from blood, taken in a trial of the OX40 agonist ivuxolimab. Source of these receptors: an adult with an advanced solid tumor such as melanoma, head and neck, liver or kidney cancer.

This chain joins TRBV6-1 and TRBJ2-7; TRBD2 aligns across 7 bases. CDR3 length: 15 residues. The trim removed 2 bases at V and 7 bases at J, leaving 11 bases unmatched. The germline V gene has CDR1 MNHNS and CDR2 SASEGT. For the CDR3, the DNA is TGTGCCAGCAGTGAAATGGTAGCGGGCTCCGGGGAGCAGTACTTC. This codes for CASSEMVAGSGEQYF.

The genes are TRBV27 and TRBJ1-2; D might be TRBD1 (6 bases). The CDR3 consists of 14 residues. V lost 4 bases, J lost 4 bases, and 13 bases lay in between. Germline assignment: CDR1 MNHEY and CDR2 SMNVEV (reference sequence). The CDR3 DNA sequence: TGTGCCAGCAGTTCCACACCAGGGGCCTATGGCTACACCTTC. This gives the protein CASSSTPGAYGYTF.

The gene calls are TRBV7-3 and TRBJ2-3; no clear D. Trimming pared 0 bases from V and 2 bases from J, leaving 6 bases between. There are 14 residues in the CDR3. In germline, CDR1 is SGHTA, CDR2 FQGTGA. The CDR3 reads CASSLTSFTDTQYF. CDR3 DNA sequence: TGTGCCAGCAGCTTAACATCTTTCACAGATACGCAGTATTTT.

This clone has a single count. This chain joins TRBV4-2 and TRBJ2-3; 14 positions agree with TRBD2. Looked up from germline, CDR1 is LGHNA and CDR2 is YNFKEQ. This CDR3 contains 19 residues. The V gene end was trimmed by 2 bases and the J gene end by 2 bases; junction bases not matched to a gene: 9. CDR3 residues: CASSQSPGTSGGYTDTQYF. The CDR3 nucleotides read TGTGCCAGCAGCCAAAGCCCCGGGACTAGCGGGGGTTACACAGATACGCAGTATTTT.

The chain links TRBV27 to TRBJ2-7, with no clear D. CDR3 length: 15 residues. CDR1 MNHEY and CDR2 SMNVEV come from the germline V gene (reference sequence). Trimming removed 0 bases from V and 0 bases from J, with 9 bases in between. This CDR3 is CASSLSWTSSYEQYF. CDR3 DNA sequence: TGTGCCAGCAGTTTATCCTGGACGAGCTCCTACGAGCAGTACTTC.

The V gene is TRBV7-2, the J gene TRBJ1-2; D gene unclear. V shed 1 base and J shed 5 bases, with 8 bases lying between them. The CDR3 totals 13 residues. Looked up from germline, CDR1 is SGHTA and CDR2 is FQGNSA. The CDR3 DNA sequence: TGTGCCAGCAGCTTAGGCCGGCCGTATGGCTACACCTTC. This sequence encodes CASSLGRPYGYTF.

This clone was seen a few times. This chain joins TRBV30 and TRBJ1-1; 10 nucleotides line up with TRBD1. The germline V gene has CDR1 GTSNPN and CDR2 SVGIG (reference sequence). The CDR3 is 13 amino acids. J gave up 1 base and V 7 bases, and 3 bases lay outside the gene matches. CDR3 sequence reads: CAYDRGQNTEAFF. CDR3 nucleotides: TGTGCCTACGACAGGGGGCAGAACACTGAAGCTTTCTTT.

This chain links TRBV19 with TRBJ1-3; D is possibly TRBD1 (5 bases). Germline CDR1 LNHDA, CDR2 SQIVND (reference sequence). This CDR3 comprises 15 residues. Deletions cut 6 bases from V and 0 bases from J, with 12 bases between. The CDR3 spells CASSPTAHSGNTIYF. In DNA, the CDR3 is TGTGCCAGTAGCCCGACAGCGCACTCTGGAAACACCATATATTTT. Drawing the rest from reference TRBV19 and TRBJ1-3, the complete variable domain is DGGITQSPKYLFRKEGQNVTLSCEQNLNHDAMYWYRQDPGQGLRLIYYSQIVNDFQKGDIAEGYSVSREKKESFPLTVTSAQKNPTAFYLCASSPTAHSGNTIYFGEGSWLTVV.

The CDR3, as DNA: TGTGCCAGCAGCTCCCGGGACAGGGCCACCGGGGAGCTGTTTTTT. Translated, it gives CASSSRDRATGELFF. The chain joins TRBV7-8 to TRBJ2-2, with 9 bases aligning to TRBD1. V shed 4 bases and J 4 bases; nucleotides not matched to a gene: 4. The germline V gene encodes CDR1 SGHVS and CDR2 FQNEAQ. This CDR3 spans 15 amino acids. Full variable domain (remainder filled in from reference TRBV7-8 and TRBJ2-2): GAGVSQSPRYKVAKRGQDVALRCDPISGHVSLFWYQQALGQGPEFLTYFQNEAQLDKSGLPSDRFFAERPEGSVSTLKIQRTQQEDSAVYLCASSSRDRATGELFFGEGSRLTVL.

CDR3 DNA: TGTGCTAGTGGTTCGACCAGGGTTCCTGAAGCTTTCTTT. Its translation: CASGSTRVPEAFF. This chain uses TRBV12-5 with TRBJ1-1, with D possibly being TRBD1 (5 bases). The CDR3 runs to 13 residues. The V end was cut by 4 bases, the J end by 6 bases, with 12 bases between. CDR1 LGHNT and CDR2 FRNRAP come from the germline V gene.

The chain is built from TRBV11-2 and TRBJ2-3; D is uncertain. Germline V gene lookup returns CDR1 SGHAT and CDR2 FQNNGV. V gave up 2 bases and J gave up 0 bases, with 12 bases separating them. The CDR3 runs 16 residues. CDR3 in DNA: TGTGCCAGCAGCTTACAATCATCTTCCAGCACAGATACGCAGTATTTT. Its protein is CASSLQSSSSTDTQYF. The full variable domain, completed using reference TRBV11-2 and TRBJ2-3, is EAGVAQSPRYKIIEKRQSVAFWCNPISGHATLYWYQQILGQGPKLLIQFQNNGVVDDSQLPKDRFSAERLKGVDSTLKIQPAKLEDSAVYLCASSLQSSSSTDTQYFGPGTRLTVL.

V gene TRBV6-1 combines with J gene TRBJ1-6, with 7 positions matching TRBD1. The CDR3 is made up of 21 amino acids. Germline V gives CDR1 MNHNS, CDR2 SASEGT. The junction had 23 bases not matched to a gene; V was cut back by 2 bases and J by 7 bases. The CDR3 bases are TGTGCCAGCAGTGAATTTGGGCAGGGGGTGGTTTTATGGAACTTAAATTCACCCCTCCACTTT. It yields the protein CASSEFGQGVVLWNLNSPLHF.

The chain employs TRBV6-1 and TRBJ1-2; the D is unclear. Germline V lookup: CDR1 MNHNS, CDR2 SASEGT. The CDR3 length is 13 residues. Trimming removed 3 bases at V and 6 bases at J, with 11 bases between. CDR3 region: CASSDGQRDGYTF. The CDR3 nucleotides are TGTGCCAGCAGTGACGGGCAGAGAGATGGCTACACCTTC.

This chain joins TRBV6-5 and TRBJ2-7, with D perhaps TRBD1 (6 bases). This CDR3 comprises 11 residues. The V end lost 8 bases, the J end lost 12 bases, and 17 bases lay between the germline ends. Germline V lookup: CDR1 MNHEY, CDR2 SVGAGI. Here the CDR3 reads CASGVQGILYF. In DNA, the CDR3 is TGTGCCAGCGGAGTTCAGGGGATTTTGTACTTC.

The CDR3 region is CASGPGQTLANNEQFF. The CDR3 DNA is TGTGCTAGTGGCCCCGGACAGACCCTTGCAAACAATGAGCAGTTCTTC. The V call is TRBV12-5, the J call TRBJ2-1; D is possibly TRBD1 (6 bases). From germline, CDR1 is LGHNT and CDR2 FRNRAP. The CDR3 contains 16 residues. Trimming took 6 bases from V and 5 from J, leaving 20 bases between them.